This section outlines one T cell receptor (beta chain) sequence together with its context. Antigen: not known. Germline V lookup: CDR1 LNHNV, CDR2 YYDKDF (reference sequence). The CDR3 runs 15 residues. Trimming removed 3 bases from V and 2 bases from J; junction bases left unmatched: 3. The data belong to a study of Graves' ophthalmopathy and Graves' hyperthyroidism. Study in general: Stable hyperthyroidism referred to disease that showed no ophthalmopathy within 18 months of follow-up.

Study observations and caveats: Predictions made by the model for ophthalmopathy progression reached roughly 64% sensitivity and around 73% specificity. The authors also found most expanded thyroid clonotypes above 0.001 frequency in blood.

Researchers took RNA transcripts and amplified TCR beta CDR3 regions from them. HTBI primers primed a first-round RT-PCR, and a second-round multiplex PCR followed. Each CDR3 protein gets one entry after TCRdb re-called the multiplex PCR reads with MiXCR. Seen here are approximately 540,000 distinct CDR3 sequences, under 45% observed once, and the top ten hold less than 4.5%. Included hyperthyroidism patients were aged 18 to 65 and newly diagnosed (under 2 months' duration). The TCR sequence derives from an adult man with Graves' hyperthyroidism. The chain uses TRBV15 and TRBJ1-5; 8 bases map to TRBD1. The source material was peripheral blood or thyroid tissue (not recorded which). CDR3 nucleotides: TGTGCCACCAGCAGCGCGGGACAGGGCAATCAGCCCCAGCATTTT. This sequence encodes CATSSAGQGNQPQHF. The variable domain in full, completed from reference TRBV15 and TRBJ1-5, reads DAMVIQNPRYQVTQFGKPVTLSCSQTLNHNVMYWYQQKSSQAPKLLFHYYDKDFNNEADTPDNFQSRRPNTSFCFLDIRSPGLGDTAMYLCATSSAGQGNQPQHFGDGTRLSIL.